Listed here are 15 T cell receptor beta chains from one sample, sequenced in a study of early stage breast cancer tumors. Assay: immunoSEQ multiplex PCR; the TCRdb copy retains only in-frame clones and omits some. The sample includes some 9,700 clones, about four fifths seen only once; the top ten take 8.8%. Input material: normal breast tissue next to the tumor. These receptors were obtained from a person aged 35 to 50 with breast cancer.

The J gene is TRBJ2-7, the V gene TRBV6-5, with TRBD2 identical over 7 bases. The CDR3 spans 16 residues. Germline assignment: CDR1 MNHEY and CDR2 SVGAGI. Trimming cost V 0 bases and J 3 bases; bases outside gene matches: 8. The CDR3: CASSYSSLADVYEQYF. The CDR3 nucleotides are TGTGCCAGCAGTTACTCCTCGCTAGCGGACGTCTACGAGCAGTACTTC.

The rearrangement uses TRBV27 and TRBJ2-1, with 7 positions matching TRBD2. V shed 5 bases, J shed 7 bases, and the junction held 8 bases outside the gene matches. In germline, CDR1 is MNHEY, CDR2 SMNVEV (reference sequence). This CDR3 region has 14 residues. The CDR3 here is CASSLGRERNEQFF. CDR3 nucleotide sequence: TGTGCCAGCAGTCTGGGGCGGGAGCGTAATGAGCAGTTCTTC.

The V gene is TRBV6-5, the J gene TRBJ1-2, with D unresolved. V lost 8 bases and J lost 6, with 13 bases in between. Germline V lookup: CDR1 MNHEY, CDR2 SVGAGI. This CDR3 comprises 12 residues. The CDR3 coding sequence is TGTGCCAGCGTTAGCCCGAAGGATGGCTACACCTTC. This encodes CASVSPKDGYTF.

This chain joins TRBV10-3 and TRBJ2-7; D gene ambiguous. Germline V gene sequence: CDR1 ENHRY, CDR2 SYGVKD. With 4 bases removed from V and 5 bases from J, the gap between germline ends came to 6 bases. The CDR3 consists of 11 residues. The CDR3 bases are TGTGCCATCAGTGCCACCGACGAGCAGTACTTC. Protein sequence: CAISATDEQYF.

This clone is a singleton in its sample. This chain joins TRBV5-1 and TRBJ2-1; 8 nucleotides agree with TRBD2. Looked up from germline, CDR1 is SGHRS and CDR2 is YFSETQ. Germline trimming cut 0 bases from V and 11 bases from J; bases unmatched to any gene: 7. CDR3 length: 14 amino acids. The CDR3 reads CASSLASGQTQQFF. The CDR3 nucleotides read TGCGCCAGCAGCTTGGCTAGCGGGCAGACTCAGCAGTTCTTC.

The genes are TRBV7-2 and TRBJ1-4, with unresolved D. The V gene lost 5 bases and the J gene lost 4 bases, with 17 bases spanning the gap. Germline V gene lookup returns CDR1 SGHTA and CDR2 FQGNSA. The CDR3 has 16 amino acids. This CDR3 is CASSPNPGLDNEKLFF. The CDR3 coding sequence is TGTGCCAGCAGCCCAAACCCAGGACTCGATAATGAAAAACTGTTTTTT.

In its sample, this clone was seen once. The chain's CDR3 is CASSIAHTRTGELFF. CDR3 in DNA: TGTGCCAGTAGTATAGCCCATACTAGAACCGGGGAGCTGTTTTTT. This chain uses TRBV19 with TRBJ2-2, with D maybe TRBD2 (5 bases). Trimming shortened V by 1 base and J by 5 bases, and 11 bases separated the two germline ends. The CDR3 is made up of 15 amino acids. The V gene's germline CDR1 is LNHDA and CDR2 SQIVND (reference sequence).

The genes are TRBV5-1 and TRBJ2-5, with D possibly being TRBD2 (5 bases). The CDR3 runs 15 residues. Trimming cost V 0 bases and J 0 bases, with 9 bases left between them. Germline CDR1 SGHRS, CDR2 YFSETQ. The CDR3 is CASSLAQRNQETQYF. The CDR3 DNA sequence: TGCGCCAGCAGCTTGGCCCAGCGGAACCAAGAGACCCAGTACTTC.

V is TRBV7-9 and J is TRBJ2-5; D possibly matches TRBD1 or TRBD2 (5 bases each). Germline-derived CDR1 and CDR2 are SEHNR and FQNEAQ (reference sequence). CDR3 length: 14 residues. Trimming cost V 3 bases and J 4 bases, with 12 bases left between them. CDR3 loop: CASSFGAIGETQYF. DNA of the CDR3: TGTGCCAGCAGCTTCGGGGCCATCGGAGAGACCCAGTACTTC.

The chain has TRBV18 and TRBJ2-1; 8 nucleotides agree with TRBD1. CDR1 KGHSH and CDR2 LQKENI come from the germline V gene. V was clipped by 4 bases and J by 4 bases; unmatched bases: 12. The CDR3 consists of 17 residues. For the CDR3, the DNA is TGTGCCAGCTCACTAGTAGACCGGGACAGGCGGTACAATGAGCAGTTCTTC. Translated: CASSLVDRDRRYNEQFF.

The chain links TRBV4-1 to TRBJ2-7; 8 bases match TRBD2. With V trimmed by 1 base and J by 6 bases, 5 bases remained unmatched. This CDR3 has 14 residues. CDR1 and CDR2 from the germline V gene are MGHRA and YSYEKL. CDR3 sequence (DNA): TGCGCCAGCAGCCAAGTCGGGACTAGGGGCGAGCAGTACTTC. Protein product: CASSQVGTRGEQYF.

The chain combines TRBV5-1 with TRBJ2-2; TRBD1 aligns across 7 bases. Germline assignment: CDR1 SGHRS and CDR2 YFSETQ. V lost 3 bases to trimming and J lost 0 bases; unmatched junction nucleotides: 8. There are 17 residues in the CDR3. In DNA, the CDR3 is TGCGCCAGCAGCTCCTCACAGGGGCCAGCGAACACCGGGGAGCTGTTTTTT. This encodes CASSSSQGPANTGELFF.

This chain uses TRBV30 with TRBJ2-7; D might be TRBD2 (6 bases). CDR1 and CDR2 (germline): GTSNPN, SVGIG (reference sequence). V was clipped by 5 bases and J by 0 bases, with 17 bases between them. The CDR3 runs 15 residues. CDR3 in amino acids: CAWGPLASRSYEQYF. The CDR3 bases are TGTGCCTGGGGCCCACTAGCTTCTCGCTCCTACGAGCAGTACTTC.

The chain carries TRBV29-1 and TRBJ2-7; the D call may be TRBD1 or TRBD2 (5 bases each). Trimming stripped 5 bases from V and 9 bases from J, with 14 bases between. Germline CDR1 reads SQVTM; CDR2 reads ANQGSEA. The CDR3 covers 11 residues. The DNA of the CDR3 is TGCAGCGTTCACCAGGGAGCCGCGCAGTACTTC. It encodes CSVHQGAAQYF.

The chain employs TRBV7-8 and TRBJ1-2, with TRBD1 matching over 7 bases. Germline values: CDR1 SGHVS, CDR2 FQNEAQ. The CDR3 has 14 residues. V was clipped by 2 bases and J by 5 bases; unmatched bases: 5. The CDR3 nucleotides are TGTGCCAGCAGCTTAACTCAGACAGGGTATGGCTACACCTTC. Amino acid sequence: CASSLTQTGYGYTF.